One sample yielded the 8 T cell receptor beta chains listed below, sequenced in a study of blood T cells in healthy people across ages. Sample-barcoded 5' priming and a J-beta primer mix drove a second PCR of roughly 6 to 12 cycles. Via MiXCR, TCRdb re-called the 5' RACE reads, giving one row per CDR3 protein. Of some 1.8 million distinct CDR3 sequences in the sample, 35% to 50% were seen once. Sequencing input: blood. The receptors here all came from a human donor in good health.

This clonotype has only one observation. The J gene is TRBJ2-1, the V gene TRBV3-1; tentatively, D is TRBD2 (5 bases). The germline V gene has CDR1 LGHDT and CDR2 YNNKEL (reference sequence). The V end lost 1 base, the J end lost 4 bases, and 17 bases lay between the germline ends. This CDR3 spans 17 amino acids. The CDR3 loop reads CASSQGGKYGGYNEQFF. In nucleotides, the CDR3 is TGTGCCAGCAGCCAAGGTGGGAAATACGGCGGGTACAATGAGCAGTTCTTC.

This clonotype was picked up a small number of times. The chain uses TRBV5-1 and TRBJ2-5, with TRBD1 as a possible D gene (5 bases). This CDR3 is 14 amino acids long. V lost 4 bases to trimming and J lost 2 bases, with 12 bases between them. The V gene's germline CDR1 is SGHRS and CDR2 YFSETQ. The CDR3 spells CASSGAIPQETQYF. The CDR3 DNA follows: TGCGCCAGCAGCGGGGCAATTCCACAAGAGACCCAGTACTTC.

This chain links TRBV5-1 with TRBJ2-5, with D perhaps TRBD1 or TRBD2 (5 bases each). The CDR3 has 17 residues. V was cut by 4 bases and J by 2 bases, with 21 bases left in between. Looked up from germline, CDR1 is SGHRS and CDR2 is YFSETQ. The chain's CDR3 is CASSPSNRQGGQETQYF. The CDR3 region has the DNA TGCGCCAGCAGCCCCTCAAATAGGCAGGGCGGGCAAGAGACCCAGTACTTC.

V gene TRBV28 combines with J gene TRBJ1-5; D not certain. Between the trimmed V and J ends, which lost 3 bases and 9 bases, there was a span of 12 bases. Germline V CDR1 and CDR2: MDHEN, SYDVKM. The CDR3 is 13 amino acids. This CDR3 reads CASSFGWVRPQHF. In DNA, the CDR3 is TGTGCCAGCAGTTTTGGGTGGGTACGGCCCCAGCATTTT.

The chain carries TRBV29-1 and TRBJ2-1, with D possibly TRBD2 on 6 matching bases. V was trimmed by 3 bases and J by 7 bases, leaving 19 bases between them. The CDR3 contains 15 residues. Germline-derived CDR1 and CDR2 are SQVTM and ANQGSEA. In DNA form, the CDR3 reads TGCAGCGTTGAGGGAGGTAGGGGACTTCGAAATGAGCAGTTCTTC. Translated, it gives CSVEGGRGLRNEQFF.

This clonotype was picked up a small number of times. V and J are TRBV12-3 or TRBV12-4 and TRBJ1-2, with D uncertain. The ends were cut back, 5 bases at V and 6 bases at J, with 16 bases in the middle. The CDR3 runs to 14 residues. CDR3: CASSPNRASDGYTF. In nucleotides, the CDR3 is TGTGCCAGCAGTCCTAACAGAGCGAGCGATGGCTACACCTTC.

The chain has TRBV2 and TRBJ2-1; TRBD2 might be the D (6 bases). Germline V gene data show CDR1 as SNHLY and CDR2 as FYNNEI. The CDR3 is 16 residues long. The germline V and J ends were trimmed by 4 bases and 8 bases, with 21 bases remaining between them. CDR3 nucleotide sequence: TGTGCCAGCAGTGTGTTTTCGAGGGCCCCGGGGGATGAGCAGTTCTTC. Translating gives CASSVFSRAPGDEQFF.

This clonotype was detected only a few times. The rearrangement uses TRBV28 and TRBJ2-7; 8 bases line up with TRBD2. CDR3 length: 15 residues. CDR1 MDHEN and CDR2 SYDVKM come from the germline V gene. Trimming at V came to 5 bases and at J to 4 bases, leaving 10 bases not matched to a gene. CDR3: CASSPTLAGLYEQYF. As DNA, the CDR3 is TGTGCCAGCAGTCCAACCCTAGCGGGCCTTTACGAGCAGTACTTC.